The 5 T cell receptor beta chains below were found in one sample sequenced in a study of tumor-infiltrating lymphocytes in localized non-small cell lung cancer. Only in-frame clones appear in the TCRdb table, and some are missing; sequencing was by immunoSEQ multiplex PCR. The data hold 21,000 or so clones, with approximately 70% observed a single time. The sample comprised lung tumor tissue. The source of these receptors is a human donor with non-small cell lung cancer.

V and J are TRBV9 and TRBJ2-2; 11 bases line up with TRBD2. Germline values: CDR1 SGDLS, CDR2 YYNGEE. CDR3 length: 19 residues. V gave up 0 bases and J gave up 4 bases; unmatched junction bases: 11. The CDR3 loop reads CASSVAEGAGTSGTGELFF. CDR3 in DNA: TGTGCCAGCAGCGTAGCGGAGGGGGCCGGGACTAGCGGCACCGGGGAGCTGTTTTTT.

The CDR3 protein is CASSPLARGGTEAFF. The DNA for the CDR3 is TGCGCCAGCAGCCCCCTAGCCCGGGGAGGAACTGAAGCTTTCTTT. The chain is built from TRBV4-3 and TRBJ1-1; no reliable D call. The CDR3 has 15 amino acids. CDR1 is LGHNA and CDR2 is YSLEER in the germline V gene. Trimming removed 4 bases at V and 5 bases at J, with 17 bases between.

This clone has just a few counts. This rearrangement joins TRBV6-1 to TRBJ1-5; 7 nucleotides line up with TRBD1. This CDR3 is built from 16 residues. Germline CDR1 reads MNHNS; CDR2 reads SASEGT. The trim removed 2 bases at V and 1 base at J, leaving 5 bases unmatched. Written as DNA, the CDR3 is TGTGCCAGCAGTGAAATTGAGGGACAGAGCAATCAGCCCCAGCATTTT. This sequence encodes CASSEIEGQSNQPQHF.

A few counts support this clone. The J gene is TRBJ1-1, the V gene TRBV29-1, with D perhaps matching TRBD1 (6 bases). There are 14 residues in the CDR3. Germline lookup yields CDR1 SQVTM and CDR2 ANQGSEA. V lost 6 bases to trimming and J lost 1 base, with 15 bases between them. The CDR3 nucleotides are TGCAGCGTCCCCGGGACACCCACGAACACTGAAGCTTTCTTT. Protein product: CSVPGTPTNTEAFF.

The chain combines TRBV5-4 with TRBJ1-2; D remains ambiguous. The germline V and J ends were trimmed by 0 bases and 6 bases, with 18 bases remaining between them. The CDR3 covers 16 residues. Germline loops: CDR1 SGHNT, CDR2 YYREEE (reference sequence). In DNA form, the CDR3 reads TGTGCCAGCAGCTTGGGGTCGTTAGGGCGGGGTGATGGCTACACCTTC. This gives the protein CASSLGSLGRGDGYTF.